A single sample gave rise to the 6 T cell receptor beta chains below, sequenced in a study of T cell responses to AZD1222 COVID-19 vaccine. Clones were read by immunoSEQ multiplex PCR, and TCRdb kept only the in-frame ones, dropping some. The sample holds 90,000 to 120,000 clones; about 93% are singletons and the top ten take 5.5% to 7%. The sample consisted of peripheral blood, taken 28 days after the second AZD1222 dose. All receptors come from an adult who received the AZD1222 COVID-19 vaccine.

V and J are TRBV11-3 and TRBJ1-6; 12 nucleotides line up with TRBD1. Per germline, CDR1 SGHNT and CDR2 YENEEA. Trimming cost V 4 bases and J 1 base; bases outside gene matches: 8. The CDR3 loop spans 19 amino acids. The DNA for the CDR3 is TGTGCCAGCAGCTCACCGGGACAGGGGGCGGAATCCTATAATTCACCCCTCCACTTT. This encodes CASSSPGQGAESYNSPLHF.

V gene TRBV14 combines with J gene TRBJ2-7, with TRBD1 as a possible D gene (5 bases). The CDR3 loop spans 17 amino acids. Trimming left V 0 bases short and J 1 base short, with 16 bases between. Germline CDR1 and CDR2: SGHDN and FVKESK. The CDR3 spells CASSQDRWQGASYEQYF. CDR3 nucleotide sequence: TGTGCCAGCAGCCAAGATCGGTGGCAGGGTGCATCCTACGAGCAGTACTTC.

The rearrangement uses TRBV6-5 and TRBJ1-1, with D perhaps TRBD1 (6 bases). V was cut by 6 bases and J by 3 bases, with 17 bases left in between. Germline V gene data show CDR1 as MNHEY and CDR2 as SVGAGI. This CDR3 is 15 amino acids long. CDR3 in amino acids: CASRYGGGGDTEAFF. The CDR3 DNA reads as TGTGCCAGCAGGTACGGGGGCGGGGGAGACACTGAAGCTTTCTTT.

This clone was found a few times. V and J are TRBV7-9 and TRBJ2-1, with D possibly being TRBD2 (5 bases). The CDR3 extends over 13 amino acids. V lost 0 bases and J 6 bases, leaving 6 bases between the germline ends. Germline V gene sequence: CDR1 SEHNR, CDR2 FQNEAQ (reference sequence). The CDR3 sequence: CASSLAGVNEQFF. The DNA of the CDR3 is TGTGCCAGCAGCTTAGCGGGAGTCAATGAGCAGTTCTTC.

The genes are TRBV13 and TRBJ2-5, with D hard to call. V shed 4 bases and J shed 5 bases, with 8 bases lying between them. CDR1 is PRHDT, CDR2 FYEKMQ, per germline (reference sequence). This CDR3 region has 12 residues. The CDR3 loop reads CASSSDPETQYF. The CDR3 DNA is TGTGCCAGCAGCTCGGACCCGGAGACCCAGTACTTC.

The CDR3 is CASTADRGYGYTF. The CDR3 DNA reads as TGTGCCAGCACCGCGGACAGGGGCTATGGCTACACCTTC. The chain carries TRBV5-4 and TRBJ1-2; 9 bases match TRBD1. V was pared by 6 bases and J by 4 bases, with 4 bases of the junction left unmatched. Germline assignment: CDR1 SGHNT and CDR2 YYREEE (reference sequence). CDR3 size: 13 residues.